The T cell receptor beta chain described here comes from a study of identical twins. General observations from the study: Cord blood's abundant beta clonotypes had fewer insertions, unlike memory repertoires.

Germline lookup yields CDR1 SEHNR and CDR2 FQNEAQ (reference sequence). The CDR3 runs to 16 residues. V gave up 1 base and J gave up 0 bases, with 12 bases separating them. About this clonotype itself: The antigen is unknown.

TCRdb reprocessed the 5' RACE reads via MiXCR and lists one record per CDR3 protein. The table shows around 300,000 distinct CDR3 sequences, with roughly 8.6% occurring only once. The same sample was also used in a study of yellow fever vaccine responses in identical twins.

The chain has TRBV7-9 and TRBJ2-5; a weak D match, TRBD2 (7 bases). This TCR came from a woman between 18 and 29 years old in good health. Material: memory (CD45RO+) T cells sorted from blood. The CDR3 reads CASSLGGGLYQETQYF. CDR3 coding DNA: TGTGCCAGCAGCTTAGGGGGGGGCCTGTACCAAGAGACCCAGTACTTC.